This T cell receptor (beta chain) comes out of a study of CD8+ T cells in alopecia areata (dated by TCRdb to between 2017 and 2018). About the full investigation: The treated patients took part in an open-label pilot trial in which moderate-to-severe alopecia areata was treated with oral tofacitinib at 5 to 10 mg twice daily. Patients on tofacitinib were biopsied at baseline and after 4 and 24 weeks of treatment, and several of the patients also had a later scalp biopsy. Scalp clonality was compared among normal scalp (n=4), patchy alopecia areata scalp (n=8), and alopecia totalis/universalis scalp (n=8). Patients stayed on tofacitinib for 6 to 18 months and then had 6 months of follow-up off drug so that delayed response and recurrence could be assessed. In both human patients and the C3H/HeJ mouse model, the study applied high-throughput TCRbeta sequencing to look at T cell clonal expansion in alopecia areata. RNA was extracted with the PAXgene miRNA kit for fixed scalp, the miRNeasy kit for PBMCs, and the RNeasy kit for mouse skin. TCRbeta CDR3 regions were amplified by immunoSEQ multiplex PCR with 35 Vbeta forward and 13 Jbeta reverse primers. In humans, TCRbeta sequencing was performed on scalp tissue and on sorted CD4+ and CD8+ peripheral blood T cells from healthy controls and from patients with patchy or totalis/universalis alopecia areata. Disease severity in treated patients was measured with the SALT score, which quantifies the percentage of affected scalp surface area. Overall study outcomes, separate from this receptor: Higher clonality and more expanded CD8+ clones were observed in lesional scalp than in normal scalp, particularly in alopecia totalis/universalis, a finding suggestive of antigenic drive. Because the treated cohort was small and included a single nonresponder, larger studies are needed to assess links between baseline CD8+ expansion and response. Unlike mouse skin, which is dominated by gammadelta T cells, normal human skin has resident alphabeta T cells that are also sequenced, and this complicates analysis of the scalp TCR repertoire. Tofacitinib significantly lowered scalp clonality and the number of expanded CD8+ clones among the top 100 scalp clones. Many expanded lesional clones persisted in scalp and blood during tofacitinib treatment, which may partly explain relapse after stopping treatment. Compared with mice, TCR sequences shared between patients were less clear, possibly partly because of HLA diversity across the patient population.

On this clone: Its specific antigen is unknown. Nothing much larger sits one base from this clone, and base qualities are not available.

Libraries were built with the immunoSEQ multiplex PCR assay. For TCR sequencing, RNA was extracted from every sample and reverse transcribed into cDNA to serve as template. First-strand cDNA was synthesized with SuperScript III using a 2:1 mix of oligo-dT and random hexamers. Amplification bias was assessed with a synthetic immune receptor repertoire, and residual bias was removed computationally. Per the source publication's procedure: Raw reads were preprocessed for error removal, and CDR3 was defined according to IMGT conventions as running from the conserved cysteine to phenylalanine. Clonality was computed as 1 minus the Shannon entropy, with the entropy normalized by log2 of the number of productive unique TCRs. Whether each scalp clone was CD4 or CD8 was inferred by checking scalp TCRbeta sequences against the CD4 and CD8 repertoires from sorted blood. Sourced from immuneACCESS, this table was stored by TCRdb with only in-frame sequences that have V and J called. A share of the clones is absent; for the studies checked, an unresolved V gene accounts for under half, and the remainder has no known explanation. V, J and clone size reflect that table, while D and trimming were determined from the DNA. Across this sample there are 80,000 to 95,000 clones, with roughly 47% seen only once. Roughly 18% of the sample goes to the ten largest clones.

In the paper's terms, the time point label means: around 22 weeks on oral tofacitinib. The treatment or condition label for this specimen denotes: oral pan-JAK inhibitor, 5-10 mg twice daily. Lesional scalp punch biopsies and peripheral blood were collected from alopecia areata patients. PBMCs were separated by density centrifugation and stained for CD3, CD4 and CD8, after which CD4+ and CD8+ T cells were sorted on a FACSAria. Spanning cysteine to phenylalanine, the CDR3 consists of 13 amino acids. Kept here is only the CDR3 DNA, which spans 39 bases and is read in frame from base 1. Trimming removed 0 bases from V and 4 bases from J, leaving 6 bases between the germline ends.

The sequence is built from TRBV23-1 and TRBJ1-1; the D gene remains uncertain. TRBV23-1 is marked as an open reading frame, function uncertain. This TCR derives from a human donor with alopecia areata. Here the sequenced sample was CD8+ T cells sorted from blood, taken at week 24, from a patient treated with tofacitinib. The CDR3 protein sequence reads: CASSQSQITEAFF. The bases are TGCGCCAGCAGTCAATCGCAAATCACTGAAGCTTTCTTT.